This T cell receptor beta chain was identified during a study of blood T cell repertoires in COVID-19. Study-level information: Samples taken during acute and convalescent COVID-19 were collected in the United States, Italy and Spain. The cDNA or gDNA used as material had been derived from T cells, B-cell-depleted T cells, or PBMCs.

Profiled with immunoSEQ multiplex PCR; TCRdb holds only in-frame clones, not every one. The data show fewer than 300,000 clones, approximately 90% seen once. The CDR3 contains 18 residues. Losses at the gene ends were 4 bases for V and 3 bases for J; bases not matched to a gene: 14. Germline V CDR1 and CDR2: SGHDT, YYEEEE. Sequenced: PBMCs or T cells enriched from blood (not recorded which). The clonotype comes from a woman between 35 and 50 years old with acute COVID-19. This chain connects TRBV5-6 to TRBJ1-3; 9 nucleotides line up with TRBD1. The CDR3 loop reads CASSRWDPRTGVGNTIYF. The CDR3 DNA follows: TGTGCCAGCAGCAGATGGGACCCTCGGACAGGGGTTGGAAACACCATATATTTT.